Listed below are T cell receptor beta chains from one sample, sequenced in a study of T cell repertoires in cytomegalovirus infection. MiXCR was run by TCRdb on the reads, yielding one entry per CDR3 protein. This repertoire shows some 220,000 distinct CDR3 sequences, about 39% found once; its top ten account for 59%. Their antigens remain unidentified. Sequences were derived from CD8+ T cells from cultured PBMCs, sampled from culture after CMV antigen stimulation. The source is a human donor in good health (CMV status not recorded). Some clones in this sample may be carry-over from other donors' samples. The CDR3 runs from the conserved cysteine through the conserved F or W. The order of the fields is J gene, D gene, clone size, V gene, CDR3 DNA, CDR3 protein. D genes are given only for firm matches. Some rows mark clone size as missing; the rest say once, few, many or name a class of expanded clone.

j_call: TRBJ2-2
d_call: -
clone_size: few
v_call: TRBV7-8
cdr3_nt: TGTGCCAGCAGCTTAGGGACAGCTGGCTCCCACCGGGGAGCTTTTTTT
cdr3_aa: CASSLGTAGSHRGAFF

j_call: TRBJ2-7
d_call: -
clone_size: -
v_call: TRBV28
cdr3_nt: TGTGCCAGCAGTTTTTTTGGTGACACGGCTCTTGATAAGACGGCGCAGTACTTC
cdr3_aa: CASSFFGDTALDKTAQYF

j_call: TRBJ2-7
d_call: TRBD2
clone_size: -
v_call: TRBV2
cdr3_nt: TGTGCCAGCTACCCCGGGGGGACTAGCGGGAGTCTTCACCCCTACGAGCAGTACTTC
cdr3_aa: CASYPGGTSGSLHPYEQYF

j_call: TRBJ1-5
d_call: TRBD1
clone_size: -
v_call: TRBV27
cdr3_nt: TGTGCCAGCAGTTCCCATCTGGGACAGGGGGCGAGTCAGCCCCAGCATTTT
cdr3_aa: CASSSHLGQGASQPQHF

j_call: TRBJ1-2
d_call: -
clone_size: -
v_call: TRBV7-2
cdr3_nt: TGTGCAAGCAGCTTAGGTTGTGGGTCAAAACACTATGGCTACACCTTC
cdr3_aa: CASSLGCGSKHYGYTF

j_call: TRBJ2-3
d_call: -
clone_size: -
v_call: TRBV12-3/TRBV12-4
cdr3_nt: TGTGCCAGCAGTTTCGGTGACAGCTGGGATACGCAGTATTTT
cdr3_aa: CASSFGDSWDTQYF

j_call: TRBJ1-5
d_call: -
clone_size: -
v_call: TRBV9
cdr3_nt: TGTGCCAGCAGCGTAGATGCCGTAGCGTCGTCCCAGCATTTT
cdr3_aa: CASSVDAVASSQHF

j_call: TRBJ1-1
d_call: -
clone_size: -
v_call: TRBV12-3/TRBV12-4
cdr3_nt: TGTGCCAGCAGAGGTACGGGTATGAACACTGAAGCTTTCTTT
cdr3_aa: CASRGTGMNTEAFF

j_call: TRBJ2-1
d_call: -
clone_size: -
v_call: TRBV28
cdr3_nt: TGTGCCAGCAGGGCTAGCGCGTACAATGAGCAGTTCTTC
cdr3_aa: CASRASAYNEQFF

j_call: TRBJ2-1
d_call: TRBD1
clone_size: -
v_call: TRBV11-3
cdr3_nt: TGTGCCAGCAGCTTAGATCAGGGGACAGACTACAATGAGCAGTTCTTC
cdr3_aa: CASSLDQGTDYNEQFF

j_call: TRBJ2-3
d_call: -
clone_size: -
v_call: TRBV7-6
cdr3_nt: TGTGCCAGCAGCCCCTCCCGCGGGCAGGGTTTTTTACGAGATACGCAGTATTTT
cdr3_aa: CASSPSRGQGFLRDTQYF

j_call: TRBJ2-4
d_call: -
clone_size: many
v_call: TRBV2
cdr3_nt: TGTGCCAGCAGTGATTCAGGGCGGGACTTTTTTTTGGAGGTAGCCAAAAACATTCAGTACTTC
cdr3_aa: CASSDSGRDFFLEVAKNIQYF

j_call: TRBJ1-2
d_call: -
clone_size: -
v_call: TRBV20-1
cdr3_nt: TGCAGTGCTACTCTGACCGACTTTGGGGGCTATGGCTACACCTTC
cdr3_aa: CSATLTDFGGYGYTF

j_call: TRBJ1-2
d_call: -
clone_size: -
v_call: TRBV14
cdr3_nt: TGTGCCAGCAGCCCGACGGAACCTAACTATGGCTACACCTTC
cdr3_aa: CASSPTEPNYGYTF

j_call: TRBJ2-1
d_call: -
clone_size: -
v_call: TRBV30
cdr3_nt: TGTGCCTGGAGTGTAGAGGGGGGTGATGAGCAGTTCTTC
cdr3_aa: CAWSVEGGDEQFF

j_call: TRBJ1-2
d_call: -
clone_size: -
v_call: TRBV19
cdr3_nt: TGTGCCAGTATGGTGACAGGCTATGGCTACACCTTC
cdr3_aa: CASMVTGYGYTF

j_call: TRBJ2-2
d_call: TRBD2
clone_size: few
v_call: TRBV7-4
cdr3_nt: TGTGCCAGCAGCTTATCCCGACTAGCGGGAGGGCCCGACACCGGGGAGCTGTTTTTT
cdr3_aa: CASSLSRLAGGPDTGELFF

j_call: TRBJ2-3
d_call: TRBD1
clone_size: -
v_call: TRBV27
cdr3_nt: TGTGCCAGCAGTTCCAGACAGGGAAACACAGATACGCAGTATTTT
cdr3_aa: CASSSRQGNTDTQYF

j_call: TRBJ1-4
d_call: TRBD1
clone_size: -
v_call: TRBV25-1
cdr3_nt: TGTGCCAGCAGTGAATACATCACAGGGGCATATGAAAAACTGTTTTTT
cdr3_aa: CASSEYITGAYEKLFF

j_call: TRBJ2-3
d_call: -
clone_size: -
v_call: TRBV19
cdr3_nt: TGTGCCAGTAGTAACCGACTTGAGGGAGATACGCAGTATTTT
cdr3_aa: CASSNRLEGDTQYF

j_call: TRBJ2-1
d_call: -
clone_size: -
v_call: TRBV7-8
cdr3_nt: TGTGCCAGCAGCTTAGGAGTGGGCTTGGGTGAGCAGTTCTTC
cdr3_aa: CASSLGVGLGEQFF

j_call: TRBJ2-1
d_call: -
clone_size: -
v_call: TRBV11-2
cdr3_nt: TGTGCCAGCAGCTTAGGTCTCCGGGAGCAGTTCTTC
cdr3_aa: CASSLGLREQFF

j_call: TRBJ1-5
d_call: -
clone_size: -
v_call: TRBV7-4
cdr3_nt: TGTGCCAGCAGCTGGGCCGGACGCCATTGCAATCAGCCCCAGCATTTT
cdr3_aa: CASSWAGRHCNQPQHF

j_call: TRBJ1-1
d_call: -
clone_size: -
v_call: TRBV6-8
cdr3_nt: TGTGCCAGCAGTTACTCGAGAGGGGTTTTCACTGAAGCTTTCTTT
cdr3_aa: CASSYSRGVFTEAFF

j_call: TRBJ2-5
d_call: -
clone_size: few
v_call: TRBV27
cdr3_nt: TGTGCCTGTGCCGGGACCGGCGTTGCTGAGACCCAGTACTTC
cdr3_aa: CACAGTGVAETQYF

j_call: TRBJ2-1
d_call: -
clone_size: -
v_call: TRBV7-3
cdr3_nt: TGTGCCAGCAGCTTACATCATGAGCAGTTCTTC
cdr3_aa: CASSLHHEQFF